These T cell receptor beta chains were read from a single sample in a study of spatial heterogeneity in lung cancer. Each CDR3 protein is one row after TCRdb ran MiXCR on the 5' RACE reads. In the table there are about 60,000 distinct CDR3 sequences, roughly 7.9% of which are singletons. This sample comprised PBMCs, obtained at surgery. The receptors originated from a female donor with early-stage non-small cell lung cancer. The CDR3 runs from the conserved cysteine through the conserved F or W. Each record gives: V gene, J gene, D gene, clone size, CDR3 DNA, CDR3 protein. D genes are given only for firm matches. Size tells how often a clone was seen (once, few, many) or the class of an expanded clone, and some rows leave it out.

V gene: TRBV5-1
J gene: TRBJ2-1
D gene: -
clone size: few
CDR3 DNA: TGCGCCAGCAGCCTCGATGGGGGTTTCAATGAGCAGTTCTTC
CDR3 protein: CASSLDGGFNEQFF

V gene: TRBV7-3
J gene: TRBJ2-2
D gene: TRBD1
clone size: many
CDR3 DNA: TGTGCCAGCAGCTTAACTTTGGGCGGCAGGGGGCGCACCGGGGAGCTGTTTTTT
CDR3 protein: CASSLTLGGRGRTGELFF

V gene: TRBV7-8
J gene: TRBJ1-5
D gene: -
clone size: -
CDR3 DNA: TGTGCCAGCAGCTTAAGGGAGCGCCAGGCGGCGGCGGCCCAGCATTTT
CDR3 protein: CASSLRERQAAAAQHF

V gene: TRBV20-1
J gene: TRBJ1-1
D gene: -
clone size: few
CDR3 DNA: TGCAGTGCTCCCAGGGTGAACACTGAAGCTTTCTTT
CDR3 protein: CSAPRVNTEAFF

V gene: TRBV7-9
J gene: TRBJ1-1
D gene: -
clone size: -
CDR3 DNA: TGTGCCAGCAGCTTATTAGGTGCGGACACTGAAGCTTTCTTT
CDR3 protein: CASSLLGADTEAFF

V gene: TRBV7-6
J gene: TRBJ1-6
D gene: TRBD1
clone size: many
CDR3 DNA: TGTGCCAGCAGCGCCAGGACAGGGGATAATTCACCCCTCCACTTT
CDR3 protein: CASSARTGDNSPLHF

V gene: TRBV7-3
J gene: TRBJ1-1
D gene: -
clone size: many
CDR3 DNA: TGTGCCAGCAGCTTAACGCCCCACCTGAACACTGAAGCTTTCTTT
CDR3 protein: CASSLTPHLNTEAFF

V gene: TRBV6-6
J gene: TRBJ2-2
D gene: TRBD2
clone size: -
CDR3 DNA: TGTGCCAGCTTGGCCGGGGGGGCGACCGGGGAGCTGTTTTTT
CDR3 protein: CASLAGGATGELFF

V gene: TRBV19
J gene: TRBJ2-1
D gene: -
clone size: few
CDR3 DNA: TGTGCCAGTAGTATATCTGGGACAAACAATGAGCAGTTCTTC
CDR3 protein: CASSISGTNNEQFF

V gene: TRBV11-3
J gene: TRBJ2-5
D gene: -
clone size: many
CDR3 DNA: TGTGCCAGCAGCTCCACAGCGTACCAAGAGACCCAGTACTTC
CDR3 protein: CASSSTAYQETQYF

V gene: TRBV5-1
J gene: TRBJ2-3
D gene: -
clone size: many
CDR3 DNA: TGCGCCAGCAGCCCGTTCGGAGATACGCAGTATTTT
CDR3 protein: CASSPFGDTQYF

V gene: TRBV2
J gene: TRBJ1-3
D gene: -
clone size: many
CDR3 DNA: TGTGCCAGCAGTGAGGGACTGGGAAATTCTGGAAACACCATATATTTT
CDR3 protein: CASSEGLGNSGNTIYF

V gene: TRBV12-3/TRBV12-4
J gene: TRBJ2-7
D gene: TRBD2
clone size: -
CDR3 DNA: TGTGCCAGCAGGCGGACTAGCGGGAGTACTTACGAGCAGTACTTC
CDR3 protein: CASRRTSGSTYEQYF

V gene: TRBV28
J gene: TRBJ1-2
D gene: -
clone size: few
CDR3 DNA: TGTGCCAGCAGCAAGGGGAACGGACTCACCCTCGCCAACTATGGCTACACCTTC
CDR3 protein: CASSKGNGLTLANYGYTF

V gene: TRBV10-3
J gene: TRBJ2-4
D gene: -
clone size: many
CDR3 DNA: TGTGCCATCAGTGAGTCTGGTTCTCAAAACATTCAGTACTTC
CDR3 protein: CAISESGSQNIQYF

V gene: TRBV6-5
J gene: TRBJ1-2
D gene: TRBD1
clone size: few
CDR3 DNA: TGTGCCAGCAGTTACTCGACAGGGGGCTATGGCTACACCTTC
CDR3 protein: CASSYSTGGYGYTF

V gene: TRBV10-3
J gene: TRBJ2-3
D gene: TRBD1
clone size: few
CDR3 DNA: TGTGCCATACGGGACAGGGGTTTGGAGGGCACGGATACGCAGTATTTT
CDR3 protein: CAIRDRGLEGTDTQYF

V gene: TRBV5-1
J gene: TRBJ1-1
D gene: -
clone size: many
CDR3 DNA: TGCGCCAGCAGCTTGGTTACAGGGAACACTGAAGCTTTCTTT
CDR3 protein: CASSLVTGNTEAFF

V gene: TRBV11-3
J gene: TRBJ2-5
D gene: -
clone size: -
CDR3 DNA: TGTGCCAGCAGCTTAGGTGCGGGGGCCGAAGAGACCCAGTACTTC
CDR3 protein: CASSLGAGAEETQYF

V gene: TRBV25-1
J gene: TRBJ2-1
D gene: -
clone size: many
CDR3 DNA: TGTGCCAGCAGCCTGGGGGGCGGGAGTCCTGAGCAGTTCTTC
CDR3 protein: CASSLGGGSPEQFF

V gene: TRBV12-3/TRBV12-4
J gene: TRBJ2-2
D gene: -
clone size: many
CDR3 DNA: TGTGCCAGCAGTTCCTCTCGGACCGGGATAACCGGGGAGCTGTTTTTT
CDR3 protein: CASSSSRTGITGELFF

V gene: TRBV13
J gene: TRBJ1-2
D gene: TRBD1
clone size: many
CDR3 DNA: TGTGCCAGCAGCTCCTTTTCCACAGGGGCCTATGGCTACACCTTC
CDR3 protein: CASSSFSTGAYGYTF

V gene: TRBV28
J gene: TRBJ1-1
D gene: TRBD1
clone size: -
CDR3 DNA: TGTGCCAGCAGTTCCGCCGGGACAGGAACCCGGGACACTGAAGCTTTCTTT
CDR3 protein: CASSSAGTGTRDTEAFF

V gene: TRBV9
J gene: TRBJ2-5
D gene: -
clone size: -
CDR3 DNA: TGTGCCAGCAGCGTAGATCAAGGGGAAGAGACCCAGTACTTC
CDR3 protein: CASSVDQGEETQYF

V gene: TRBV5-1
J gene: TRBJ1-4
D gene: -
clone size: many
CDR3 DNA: TGCGCCAGCAGCCCCGGAAGGGATGGAGAAAAACTGTTTTTT
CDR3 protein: CASSPGRDGEKLFF

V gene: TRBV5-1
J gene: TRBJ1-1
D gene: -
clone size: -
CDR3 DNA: TGCGCCAGCAGCTTGGGACGGGAGAACACTGAAGCTTTCTTT
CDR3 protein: CASSLGRENTEAFF

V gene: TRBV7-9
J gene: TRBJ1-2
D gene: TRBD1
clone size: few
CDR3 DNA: TGTGCCAGCAGCCGGCGGGACAGTTATGGCTACACCTTC
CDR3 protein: CASSRRDSYGYTF

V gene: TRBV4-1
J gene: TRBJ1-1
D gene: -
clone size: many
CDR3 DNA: TGCGCCAGCAGCCAAGCAACCGCCCGGGGAGTCGAAGCTTTCTTT
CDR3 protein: CASSQATARGVEAFF

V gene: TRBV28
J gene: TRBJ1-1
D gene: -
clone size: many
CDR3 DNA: TGTGCCAGCAGGGTAGGGGACTTAGCCACTGAAGCTTTCTTT
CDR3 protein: CASRVGDLATEAFF

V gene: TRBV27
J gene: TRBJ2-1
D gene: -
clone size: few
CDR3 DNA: TGTGCCAGCGGTCGGGTAGGGGATAGCTCCTACAATGAGCAGTTCTTC
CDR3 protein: CASGRVGDSSYNEQFF

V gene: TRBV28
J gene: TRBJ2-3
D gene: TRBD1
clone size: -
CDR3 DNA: TGTGCCAGCAGCCCACAGGGGACCCATACGCAGAATTTT
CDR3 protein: CASSPQGTHTQNF

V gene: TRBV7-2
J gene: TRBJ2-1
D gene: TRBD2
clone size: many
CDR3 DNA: TGTGCCAGCAGCCGCCGCCGAGCGGGAGGGGGTAATGAGCAGTTCTTC
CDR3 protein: CASSRRRAGGGNEQFF

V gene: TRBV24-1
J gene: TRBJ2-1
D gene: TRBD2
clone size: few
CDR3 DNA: TGTGCCACCAGTGACCCACTAGCGGGAGTCTCCGGTGAGCAGTTCTTC
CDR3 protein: CATSDPLAGVSGEQFF

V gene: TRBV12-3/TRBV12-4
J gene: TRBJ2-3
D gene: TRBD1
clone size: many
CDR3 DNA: TGTGCCAGCAGTGGACAGGTCCCTAGCACAGATACGCAGTATTTT
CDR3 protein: CASSGQVPSTDTQYF

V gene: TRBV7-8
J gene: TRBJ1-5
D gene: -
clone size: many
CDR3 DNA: TGTGCCAGCAGCCTCCTCCCAGGGGCTCAGCCCCAGCATTTT
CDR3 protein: CASSLLPGAQPQHF

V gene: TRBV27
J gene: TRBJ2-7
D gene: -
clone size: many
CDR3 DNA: TGTGCCAGCACCCCACTCCCCGTGGGCCCCTACGAGCAGTACTTC
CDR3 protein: CASTPLPVGPYEQYF

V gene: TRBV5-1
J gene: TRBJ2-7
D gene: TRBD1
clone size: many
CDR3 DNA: TGCGCCAGCAGCTTGGCCGGGACAGGACTCTACGAGCAGTACTTC
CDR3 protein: CASSLAGTGLYEQYF

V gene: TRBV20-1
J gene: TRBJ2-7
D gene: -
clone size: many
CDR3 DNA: TGCAGTGCCCGTATCGGGACTCAGTACGAGCAGTACTTC
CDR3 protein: CSARIGTQYEQYF

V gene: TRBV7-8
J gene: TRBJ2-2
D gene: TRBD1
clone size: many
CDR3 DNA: TGTGCCAGCAGCTTATATCTTTCGGGACAGGTCGTTGCCGGGGAGCTGTTTTTT
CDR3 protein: CASSLYLSGQVVAGELFF

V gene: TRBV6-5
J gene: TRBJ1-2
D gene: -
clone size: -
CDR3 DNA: TGTGCCAGCTCCTGGGACGGGGGCGGCTACACCTTC
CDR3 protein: CASSWDGGGYTF

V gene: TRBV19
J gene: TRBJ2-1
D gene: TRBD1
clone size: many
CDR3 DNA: TGTGCCAGTAGTCGACCGGGACAGGGTCGGGGTGAGCAGTTCTTC
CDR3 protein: CASSRPGQGRGEQFF

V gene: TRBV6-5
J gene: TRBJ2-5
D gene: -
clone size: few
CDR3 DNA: TGTGCCAGCAGTTTCGGGCTTGGGCAAGAGACCCAGTACTTC
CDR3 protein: CASSFGLGQETQYF

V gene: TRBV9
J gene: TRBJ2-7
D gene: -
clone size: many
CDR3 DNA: TGTGCCAGCAGCGAAGGAGGTAGCCTTAACTACGAGCAGTACTTC
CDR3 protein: CASSEGGSLNYEQYF

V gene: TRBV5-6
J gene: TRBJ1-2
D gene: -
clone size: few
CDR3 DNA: TGTGCCAGCAGCCGGGCCCTCTATGGCTACACCTTC
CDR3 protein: CASSRALYGYTF

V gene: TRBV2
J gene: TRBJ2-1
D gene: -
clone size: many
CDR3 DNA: TGTGCCAGCTCCCTGGAGACCAGCTCCTACAATGAGCAGTTCTTC
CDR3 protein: CASSLETSSYNEQFF